The present TCR beta chain was sequenced within a study of cytomegalovirus exposure and HLA in healthy donors. Study-wide points: Earlier results showed most TCR beta V segments being productive about 87% or about 30% of the time.

The PCR used 60 Vbeta and 13 Jbeta primers. TCRdb's copy holds only in-frame clones and misses some; the assay was immunoSEQ multiplex PCR. Among around 140,000 clones listed, just under 80% were seen once. A single count supports this clone. Its antigen is still unknown. Per germline, CDR1 GTSNPN and CDR2 SVGIG (reference sequence). Trimming took 0 bases from V and 8 from J, leaving 8 bases between them. The CDR3 runs 13 residues. The TCR originated in a male donor in good health and CMV-seronegative. The chain employs TRBV30 and TRBJ1-6; D is unresolved. The material sequenced was PBMCs. Here the CDR3 DNA reads TGTGCCTGGAGTGTTTTTGAGGATTCACCCCTCCACTTT. Its protein is CAWSVFEDSPLHF.